The 6 T cell receptor beta chains listed next were all sequenced from one sample in a study of OX40 agonist ivuxolimab in advanced cancers. The table came from immunoSEQ multiplex PCR; TCRdb's copy has only in-frame clones and leaves some out. The data show tens of thousands of clones, with roughly 93% seen just once and under 3.5% held by the top ten. Source: CD4+ or CD8+ T cells sorted from blood, taken in a trial of the OX40 agonist ivuxolimab. These receptor sequences come from an adult with an advanced solid tumor such as melanoma, head and neck, liver or kidney cancer.

This chain links TRBV11-3 with TRBJ2-1; D may be TRBD1 or TRBD2 (5 bases each). CDR1 is SGHNT and CDR2 is YENEEA in the germline V gene. Trimming shortened V by 5 bases and J by 4 bases, and 12 bases separated the two germline ends. This CDR3 region has 14 residues. The CDR3 loop is CASSQEGPYNEQFF. The DNA for the CDR3 is TGTGCCAGCAGCCAAGAGGGACCTTACAATGAGCAGTTCTTC.

The chain recombines TRBV6-5 with TRBJ1-2; tentatively, D is TRBD1 (6 bases). V was trimmed by 4 bases and J by 0 bases, leaving 9 bases between them. This CDR3 contains 14 residues. Germline assignment: CDR1 MNHEY and CDR2 SVGAGI. This CDR3 reads CASSSWTANYGYTF. As DNA, the CDR3 is TGTGCCAGCAGTTCCTGGACAGCTAACTATGGCTACACCTTC.

This clone was recorded once. J is TRBJ1-4 and V is TRBV2; a possible D gene is TRBD1 (5 bases). The CDR3 loop spans 13 amino acids. Germline CDR1 and CDR2: SNHLY and FYNNEI. The V end was cut by 4 bases, the J end by 8 bases, with 11 bases between. CDR3 nucleotide sequence: TGTGCCAGCAGTGTGCAGGGAAGGGAAAAACTGTTTTTT. Translation gives CASSVQGREKLFF.

The CDR3 region is CASLEGSGNTIYF. Here the CDR3 DNA reads TGTGCCAGCCTGGAGGGGTCTGGAAACACCATATATTTT. The chain carries TRBV6-1 and TRBJ1-3; perhaps TRBD1 as D (5 bases). The V and J ends lost 8 bases and 1 base respectively, with 9 bases between them. This CDR3 contains 13 residues. The germline V gene has CDR1 MNHNS and CDR2 SASEGT.

The chain carries TRBV28 and TRBJ1-2; 7 nucleotides match TRBD1. The CDR3 is 13 residues long. V was pared by 6 bases and J by 6 bases, with 7 bases of the junction left unmatched. CDR1 and CDR2 from the germline V gene are MDHEN and SYDVKM. The CDR3: CASRSTGNNGYTF. In DNA form, the CDR3 reads TGTGCCAGCAGGTCGACAGGGAACAATGGCTACACCTTC.

The chain employs TRBV5-1 and TRBJ2-5; 7 bases match TRBD2. CDR3 length: 14 residues. Trimming cost V 1 base and J 4 bases; bases outside gene matches: 4. CDR1 and CDR2 from the germline V gene are SGHRS and YFSETQ. The CDR3 nucleotides are TGCGCCAGCAGCTTGACTAGCGCGGGAGAGACCCAGTACTTC. The encoded protein is CASSLTSAGETQYF.